These 7 T cell receptor beta chains originate from one sample sequenced in a study of T cells in Graves' hyperthyroidism and ophthalmopathy. Using RNA transcripts as the source, TCR beta CDR3 regions were amplified. A set of HTBI primers served as the primers for a first-round RT-PCR of the TCR CDR3. TCRdb reanalysed the multiplex PCR reads using MiXCR and keeps one entry per CDR3 protein. The sample carries 620,000 or so distinct CDR3 sequences, approximately 14% recorded once. The sequencing input was blood. Receptors originate from a woman in her forties or fifties with Graves' ophthalmopathy.

The sample holds many counts of this clonotype. The rearrangement joins TRBV7-3 to TRBJ2-3; D is unclear. The germline V and J ends were trimmed by 1 base and 2 bases, with 7 bases remaining between them. CDR3 length equals 14 residues. Germline V lookup: CDR1 SGHTA, CDR2 FQGTGA. CDR3: CASSLSTATDTQYF. CDR3 sequence (DNA): TGTGCCAGCAGCTTAAGTACAGCCACAGATACGCAGTATTTT.

This clonotype has only a few counts. The chain employs TRBV28 and TRBJ2-6, with TRBD2 as a possible D gene (6 bases). The V gene lost 6 bases and the J gene lost 0 bases, with 12 bases spanning the gap. Germline V gene lookup returns CDR1 MDHEN and CDR2 SYDVKM. The CDR3 sequence is 16 residues long. CDR3 DNA sequence: TGTGCCAGCAGCATTCACGGGAGCTCTGGGGCCAACGTCCTGACTTTC. Residues: CASSIHGSSGANVLTF.

This clonotype was observed many times. This chain connects TRBV28 to TRBJ2-2; D might be TRBD1 (5 bases). CDR1 and CDR2 (germline): MDHEN, SYDVKM. The CDR3 loop spans 14 amino acids. Trimming removed 1 base at V and 5 bases at J, with 8 bases between. Here the CDR3 reads CASSLYRRTGELFF. Here the CDR3 DNA reads TGTGCCAGCAGTTTATACAGGCGAACCGGGGAGCTGTTTTTT.

This clonotype has a count of ten or more. The chain recombines TRBV2 with TRBJ2-3; 10 nucleotides line up with TRBD1. The V and J ends lost 3 bases and 4 bases, in that order; junction bases with no gene match: 7. Germline V gene sequence: CDR1 SNHLY, CDR2 FYNNEI. CDR3 length equals 16 residues. The CDR3 loop is CASSDAGQGISDTQYF. The DNA of the CDR3 is TGTGCCAGCAGTGACGCGGGACAGGGGATATCAGATACGCAGTATTTT.

This clonotype was picked up many times. V usage is TRBV28 and J usage is TRBJ1-2, with a weak D call TRBD1 (5 bases). CDR3 length: 17 amino acids. Germline V gene data show CDR1 as MDHEN and CDR2 as SYDVKM. The V gene lost 8 bases and the J gene lost 1 base, with 23 bases spanning the gap. As DNA, the CDR3 is TGTGCCAGCTCCTTTGGGTTCCGGGACGGACATAACTATGGCTACACCTTC. This translates into CASSFGFRDGHNYGYTF.

V is TRBV28 and J is TRBJ2-5; TRBD2 matches 7 bases. The CDR3 runs to 17 residues. Germline CDR1 and CDR2: MDHEN and SYDVKM. The junction had 13 bases not matched to a gene; V was cut back by 1 base and J by 5 bases. The DNA for the CDR3 is TGTGCCAGCAGTTTATCCCGACTAGCCCGGTGGGGCGAGACCCAGTACTTC. It encodes CASSLSRLARWGETQYF.

This sequence joins TRBV19 and TRBJ1-2, with a tentative D call TRBD1 (5 bases). Trimming removed 7 bases from V and 5 bases from J, with 29 bases in between. The CDR3 runs to 18 residues. CDR1 and CDR2 (germline): LNHDA, SQIVND (reference sequence). CDR3 residues: CASISAGGLGGRQYGYTF. CDR3 in DNA: TGTGCCAGTATCTCAGCTGGTGGGTTGGGAGGAAGACAGTATGGCTACACCTTC.